The 8 T cell receptor beta chains in this list originate from one sample, sequenced in a study of blood T cell repertoires in COVID-19. Profiled with immunoSEQ multiplex PCR; TCRdb holds only in-frame clones, not every one. The table includes about 14,000 clones, roughly 89% detected once. What was sequenced was peripheral blood. Receptors originate from a human donor with active COVID-19. The donor label of this sample is uncertain.

The rearrangement links TRBV7-3 to TRBJ2-5; no firm D call. Trimming pared 2 bases from V and 4 bases from J, leaving 14 bases between. Looked up from germline, CDR1 is SGHTA and CDR2 is FQGTGA. This CDR3 is built from 15 residues. The CDR3 nucleotides read TGTGCCAGCAGCTTATCGCAGGCCCCGCGAGAGACCCAGTACTTC. Protein sequence: CASSLSQAPRETQYF.

This chain connects TRBV6-6 to TRBJ2-7; D not resolved. The CDR3 sequence is 14 residues long. From germline, CDR1 is MNHNY and CDR2 SVGAGI (reference sequence). Between the trimmed V and J ends, which lost 2 bases and 2 bases, there was a span of 10 bases. CDR3 loop: CASSYGGGTYEQYF. CDR3 DNA sequence: TGTGCCAGCAGTTACGGCGGCGGAACCTACGAGCAGTACTTC.

The rearrangement uses TRBV4-2 and TRBJ2-7; tentatively, D is TRBD1 (5 bases). The CDR3 length is 15 residues. Germline lookup yields CDR1 LGHNA and CDR2 YNFKEQ. V was clipped by 3 bases and J by 2 bases, with 14 bases between them. CDR3 sequence reads: CASSQLGDRTYEQYF. The DNA for the CDR3 is TGTGCCAGCAGCCAGCTAGGTGACAGAACCTACGAGCAGTACTTC.

The chain employs TRBV9 and TRBJ2-7; TRBD2 matches at 7 bases. The CDR3 spans 14 residues. Per the germline V gene, CDR1 is SGDLS and CDR2 is YYNGEE. Trimming removed 4 bases from V and 4 bases from J; junction bases left unmatched: 8. The CDR3 DNA sequence: TGTGCCAGCAGCCTCAGCGGGGCTGTATACGAGCAGTACTTC. Protein product: CASSLSGAVYEQYF.

The chain links TRBV23-1 to TRBJ2-5; weak D call: TRBD1 (5 bases). TRBV23-1 is sorted into the ORF group, with uncertain function. The CDR3 runs 15 residues. Trimming pared 4 bases from V and 7 bases from J, leaving 19 bases between. The CDR3 sequence: CASSPGCRRPGTQYF. For the CDR3, the DNA is TGCGCCAGCAGTCCAGGGTGCAGGCGCCCCGGGACCCAGTACTTC.

This clone was seen once. V usage is TRBV5-1 and J usage is TRBJ1-5, with D unclear. Germline CDR1 SGHRS, CDR2 YFSETQ. V lost 0 bases and J 3 bases, leaving 4 bases between the germline ends. This CDR3 is 13 amino acids long. The CDR3 is CASSLEPNQPQHF. The CDR3 coding sequence is TGCGCCAGCAGCTTGGAGCCCAATCAGCCCCAGCATTTT.

The chain couples TRBV7-9 to TRBJ2-5; unclear D gene. The CDR3 runs to 12 residues. Trimming removed 6 bases at V and 3 bases at J, with 8 bases between. CDR1 and CDR2 (germline): SEHNR, FQNEAQ (reference sequence). The CDR3 loop reads CASRRPEETQYF. In DNA form, the CDR3 reads TGTGCCAGCAGGCGGCCAGAAGAGACCCAGTACTTC.

The chain recombines TRBV5-1 with TRBJ2-3, with 9 positions matching TRBD2. V dropped 0 bases and J dropped 0; count of bases not matched to a gene: 8. Germline V gene sequence: CDR1 SGHRS, CDR2 YFSETQ. CDR3 size: 18 residues. DNA of the CDR3: TGCGCCAGCAGCTTGGACCCGCTAGCGGGGACTAGCACAGATACGCAGTATTTT. Its protein product is CASSLDPLAGTSTDTQYF.